Presented here are 27 T cell receptor beta chains from one specimen sequenced in a study of a mutant IDH1 vaccine in newly diagnosed glioma. Their antigen targets remain unknown. Profiling relied on immunoSEQ multiplex PCR, and the TCRdb table lists in-frame clones only, not all of them. The top ten clones hold approximately 3.8% of a sample with roughly 60,000 clones, roughly 85% of them seen once. Time point described: week 23, last vaccination. What each vaccine dose contained was 300 ug of mutant IDH1 20-mer peptide, accompanied by topical imiquimod. The sequencing used PBMCs, collected from a glioma patient whose treatment included an IDH1 peptide vaccine. These receptor sequences come from a man aged 30 to 39 with glioma.

The chain recombines TRBV2 with TRBJ1-1; D unclear. The V end lost 2 bases, the J end lost 10 bases, and 8 bases lay between the germline ends. Germline values: CDR1 SNHLY, CDR2 FYNNEI. The CDR3 spans 11 residues. The DNA for the CDR3 is TGTGCCAGCAGTGAACAAGGTATAGCTTTCTTT. It is translated as CASSEQGIAFF.

The V gene is TRBV19, the J gene TRBJ2-2; no clear D. V shed 6 bases and J shed 7 bases, with 9 bases lying between them. CDR3 size: 12 residues. Germline CDR1 reads LNHDA; CDR2 reads SQIVND (reference sequence). CDR3 DNA sequence: TGTGCCAGTAGCGTTTTTCGCGGGGAGCTGTTTTTT. Translating gives CASSVFRGELFF. Together with reference TRBV19 and TRBJ2-2, the CDR3 gives the full variable domain: DGGITQSPKYLFRKEGQNVTLSCEQNLNHDAMYWYRQDPGQGLRLIYYSQIVNDFQKGDIAEGYSVSREKKESFPLTVTSAQKNPTAFYLCASSVFRGELFFGEGSRLTVL.

The rearrangement joins TRBV27 to TRBJ1-6; 7 nucleotides align to TRBD1. The CDR3 totals 18 residues. CDR1 MNHEY and CDR2 SMNVEV come from the germline V gene (reference sequence). Trimming removed 4 bases from V and 5 bases from J; junction bases left unmatched: 14. CDR3 DNA: TGTGCCAGCAGTTACCGACTAGGGGGCATCAAGGATAATTCACCCCTCCACTTT. It encodes CASSYRLGGIKDNSPLHF.

This clone occurred a few times. V usage is TRBV6-6 and J usage is TRBJ1-1; tentatively, D is TRBD1 (6 bases). Germline V gives CDR1 MNHNY, CDR2 SVGAGI (reference sequence). The CDR3 spans 12 residues. V shed 4 bases and J shed 8 bases, with 11 bases lying between them. Here the CDR3 DNA reads TGTGCCAGCAGTTCCCACGGACAGGAAGCTTTCTTT. Encoded protein: CASSSHGQEAFF.

The rearrangement uses TRBV27 and TRBJ1-1; weak D call: TRBD1 (6 bases). V lost 3 bases, J lost 5 bases, and 13 bases lay in between. From germline, CDR1 is MNHEY and CDR2 SMNVEV (reference sequence). The CDR3 covers 14 residues. This chain's CDR3 is CASSFYRDLTEAFF. In nucleotides, the CDR3 is TGTGCCAGCAGTTTTTACAGGGATTTGACTGAAGCTTTCTTT.

The chain combines TRBV11-2 with TRBJ1-1; D unresolved. In germline, CDR1 is SGHAT, CDR2 FQNNGV. The CDR3 totals 14 residues. Trimming left V 5 bases short and J 10 bases short, with 20 bases between. CDR3 DNA sequence: TGTGCCAGCAGCACACACGGGCCCCGGGGAGGAGCTTTCTTT. Protein sequence: CASSTHGPRGGAFF.

This sequence joins TRBV5-1 and TRBJ2-6, with D possibly matching TRBD1 (5 bases). Germline-derived CDR1 and CDR2 are SGHRS and YFSETQ. CDR3 length: 15 amino acids. V lost 3 bases to trimming and J lost 4 bases, with 11 bases between them. The CDR3 nucleotides read TGCGCCAGCAGCTGGGGCTCCCCAGGGGCCAACGTCCTGACTTTC. Its translation is CASSWGSPGANVLTF.

The rearrangement joins TRBV5-4 to TRBJ2-5; D call uncertain. Trimming left V 0 bases short and J 7 bases short, with 22 bases between. Per the germline V gene, CDR1 is SGHNT and CDR2 is YYREEE (reference sequence). The CDR3 length is 17 residues. DNA of the CDR3: TGTGCCAGCAGCTTGGCGGGCAGCCGACAAACTAAGATGACCCAGTACTTC. It specifies CASSLAGSRQTKMTQYF.

The chain joins TRBV2 to TRBJ2-5; 12 nucleotides line up with TRBD2. Losses at the gene ends were 3 bases for V and 5 bases for J; bases not matched to a gene: 16. In germline, CDR1 is SNHLY, CDR2 FYNNEI. The CDR3 is 19 amino acids. CDR3 loop: CASSDNPWLAGGEQETQYF. The CDR3 region has the DNA TGTGCCAGCAGTGATAACCCCTGGCTAGCGGGGGGGGAGCAGGAGACCCAGTACTTC.

The chain uses TRBV7-9 and TRBJ2-4, with D maybe TRBD1 (5 bases). The CDR3 extends over 17 amino acids. Trimming cost V 5 bases and J 1 base, with 18 bases left between them. Germline V gene data show CDR1 as SEHNR and CDR2 as FQNEAQ (reference sequence). This CDR3 is CASSNSGQGWAKNIQYF. Written as DNA, the CDR3 is TGTGCCAGCAGCAACTCAGGGCAGGGTTGGGCCAAAAACATTCAGTACTTC.

This clone was detected only a few times. The chain joins TRBV5-1 to TRBJ1-2; D is uncertain. V lost 0 bases, J lost 7 bases, and 7 bases lay in between. The CDR3 spans 12 residues. Germline loops: CDR1 SGHRS, CDR2 YFSETQ. The CDR3 region has the DNA TGCGCCAGCAGCTTGGGAACCTCTGGCTACACCTTC. This codes for CASSLGTSGYTF. Full variable domain (rest looked up from reference TRBV5-1 and TRBJ1-2): KAGVTQTPRYLIKTRGQQVTLSCSPISGHRSVSWYQQTPGQGLQFLFEYFSETQRNKGNFPGRFSGRQFSNSRSEMNVSTLELGDSALYLCASSLGTSGYTFGSGTRLTVV.

The chain is built from TRBV5-1 and TRBJ2-6; 11 bases match TRBD1. The CDR3 contains 18 residues. The V gene end was trimmed by 4 bases and the J gene end by 4 bases; junction bases not matched to a gene: 10. Germline CDR1 and CDR2: SGHRS and YFSETQ. The CDR3 DNA reads TGCGCCAGCAGCCCGGACGGACAGGGGGCGACCGGGGCCAACGTCCTGACTTTC. Its translation is CASSPDGQGATGANVLTF.

V is TRBV19 and J is TRBJ1-1; tentatively, D is TRBD1 (5 bases). This CDR3 is built from 12 residues. Trimming cost V 8 bases and J 3 bases, with 10 bases left between them. Germline loops: CDR1 LNHDA, CDR2 SQIVND (reference sequence). The DNA for the CDR3 is TGTGCCAGTGGGAGAGGGGACACTGAAGCTTTCTTT. Its protein is CASGRGDTEAFF.

The chain has TRBV5-1 and TRBJ2-5, with no clear D. Trimming shortened V by 0 bases and J by 3 bases, and 12 bases separated the two germline ends. The germline CDR1 and CDR2 sequences are SGHRS and YFSETQ. This CDR3 contains 15 residues. The DNA for the CDR3 is TGCGCCAGCAGCTTGGCCTTCGCCACTAAAGAGACCCAGTACTTC. It is translated as CASSLAFATKETQYF.

This chain joins TRBV19 and TRBJ1-1; 7 bases match TRBD1. The CDR3 extends over 17 amino acids. Germline CDR1 LNHDA, CDR2 SQIVND (reference sequence). With 3 bases clipped from V and 0 bases from J, the junction kept 10 bases outside the gene matches. The CDR3 loop is CASSILYPDRVNTEAFF. The CDR3, as DNA: TGTGCCAGTAGTATTCTCTATCCCGACAGGGTGAACACTGAAGCTTTCTTT.

The rearrangement joins TRBV7-6 to TRBJ2-5; 7 bases align to TRBD1. The end of the DNA aligns better with TRBJ2-7, so the J call may be wrong. The CDR3 runs 15 residues. Germline V gene data show CDR1 as SGHVS and CDR2 as FNYEAQ. CDR3 protein: CASSPEHRGNHEQYF. CDR3 DNA sequence: TGTGCCAGCAGCCCTGAGCACAGGGGAAACCACGAGCAGTACTTC.

The chain recombines TRBV2 with TRBJ2-2; 10 bases line up with TRBD2. In germline, CDR1 is SNHLY, CDR2 FYNNEI. There are 17 residues in the CDR3. V was pared by 5 bases and J by 2 bases, with 8 bases of the junction left unmatched. The CDR3 DNA reads as TGTGCCAGCAGTTGGGAGCGGGGGGGCGCTAACACCGGGGAGCTGTTTTTT. This codes for CASSWERGGANTGELFF.

The sample holds a few counts of this clone. The CDR3 is CASSLGGLQETQYF. The CDR3 nucleotides are TGTGCCAGCAGCTTAGGGGGCCTCCAAGAGACCCAGTACTTC. The rearrangement links TRBV7-7 to TRBJ2-5, with D possibly being TRBD1 (5 bases). The CDR3 covers 14 residues. V lost 1 base to trimming and J lost 1 base, with 7 bases between them. Germline CDR1 is SSHAT and CDR2 is FNYEAQ (reference sequence).

The chain carries TRBV25-1 and TRBJ2-2; D possibly corresponds to TRBD1 (5 bases). This CDR3 is 17 amino acids long. The V gene lost 2 bases and the J gene lost 0 bases, with 13 bases spanning the gap. The V gene's germline CDR1 is MGHDK and CDR2 SYGVNS. Here the CDR3 reads CASSETGWGSNTGELFF. The CDR3 region has the DNA TGTGCCAGCAGTGAAACGGGTTGGGGCTCGAACACCGGGGAGCTGTTTTTT. Variable domain in full (rest from reference TRBV25-1 and TRBJ2-2): EADIYQTPRYLVIGTGKKITLECSQTMGHDKMYWYQQDPGMELHLIHYSYGVNSTEKGDLSSESTVSRIRTEHFPLTLESARPSHTSQYLCASSETGWGSNTGELFFGEGSRLTVL.

CDR3 in amino acids: CASSPLGNEQFF. In DNA form, the CDR3 reads TGTGCCAGCAGCCCTTTAGGTAATGAGCAGTTCTTC. V usage is TRBV11-2 and J usage is TRBJ2-1, with no clear D. Trimming shortened V by 5 bases and J by 7 bases, and 9 bases separated the two germline ends. CDR1 is SGHAT and CDR2 is FQNNGV in the germline V gene. The CDR3 runs 12 residues.

This chain uses TRBV5-1 with TRBJ2-5, with 7 bases that match TRBD1. The CDR3 has 15 residues. Germline V lookup: CDR1 SGHRS, CDR2 YFSETQ. V was pared by 4 bases and J by 3 bases, with 9 bases of the junction left unmatched. CDR3 coding DNA: TGCGCCAGCAGCATAGATCCGGGACAGAAAGAGACCCAGTACTTC. This encodes CASSIDPGQKETQYF.

The V call is TRBV11-2, the J call TRBJ2-7; perhaps TRBD1 as D (6 bases). The CDR3 has 15 amino acids. Trimming pared 5 bases from V and 2 bases from J, leaving 16 bases between. Germline CDR1 is SGHAT and CDR2 is FQNNGV. CDR3 region: CASSLLQGKPYEQYF. Here the CDR3 DNA reads TGTGCCAGCAGCCTCCTCCAGGGGAAACCCTACGAGCAGTACTTC. Variable domain in full (rest from reference TRBV11-2 and TRBJ2-7): EAGVAQSPRYKIIEKRQSVAFWCNPISGHATLYWYQQILGQGPKLLIQFQNNGVVDDSQLPKDRFSAERLKGVDSTLKIQPAKLEDSAVYLCASSLLQGKPYEQYFGPGTRLTVT.

This clone was counted once. This chain links TRBV6-4 with TRBJ1-5; D gene ambiguous. The CDR3 length is 13 residues. Germline V gives CDR1 MRHNA, CDR2 SNTAGT. V lost 2 bases and J lost 6, with 8 bases in between. DNA for the CDR3: TGTGCCAGCAGTGACGAAGTCGGTCAGCCCCAGCATTTT. This gives the protein CASSDEVGQPQHF.

The chain joins TRBV9 to TRBJ1-2, with D possibly TRBD1 on 5 matching bases. Looked up from germline, CDR1 is SGDLS and CDR2 is YYNGEE. V was clipped by 4 bases and J by 2 bases, with 15 bases between them. The CDR3 extends over 15 amino acids. The CDR3 is CASSPTGTENYGYTF. The CDR3 coding sequence is TGTGCCAGCAGCCCTACCGGGACCGAGAACTATGGCTACACCTTC.

This chain uses TRBV19 with TRBJ2-2; D is ambiguous. V was shortened by 2 bases and J by 0 bases, with 7 bases between the two germline ends. The V gene's germline CDR1 is LNHDA and CDR2 SQIVND (reference sequence). The CDR3 consists of 15 residues. The CDR3 DNA is TGTGCCAGTAGTATAACAGATCCGAACACCGGGGAGCTGTTTTTT. It specifies CASSITDPNTGELFF.

This sequence joins TRBV7-4 and TRBJ2-7; 8 nucleotides agree with TRBD2. CDR1 is SGHVT and CDR2 is SQSDAQ in the germline V gene. The V segment lost 5 bases and the J segment 3 bases; nucleotides outside the gene matches: 15. This CDR3 has 17 residues. The CDR3 region is CASSPAGQAGGGYEQYF. Here the CDR3 DNA reads TGTGCCAGCAGCCCGGCCGGGCAGGCGGGGGGAGGCTACGAGCAGTACTTC.

This clone was seen a few times. The CDR3 region is CAWSVGLDEKLFF. The CDR3 coding sequence is TGTGCCTGGAGTGTAGGGTTGGATGAAAAACTGTTTTTT. J is TRBJ1-4 and V is TRBV30; D is unresolved. Germline CDR1 is GTSNPN and CDR2 is SVGIG (reference sequence). V shed 0 bases and J shed 6 bases, with 8 bases lying between them. This CDR3 has 13 amino acids. Together with reference TRBV30 and TRBJ1-4, the CDR3 gives the full variable domain: SQTIHQWPATLVQPVGSPLSLECTVEGTSNPNLYWYRQAAGRGLQLLFYSVGIGQISSEVPQNLSASRPQDRQFILSSKKLLLSDSGFYLCAWSVGLDEKLFFGSGTQLSVL.